Following are 10 T cell receptor beta chains from one sample sequenced in a study of blood T cell repertoires in COVID-19. The method was immunoSEQ multiplex PCR; TCRdb's version includes in-frame clones alone and lacks a portion of them. The sample has roughly 170,000 clones, roughly 79% seen once; the top ten hold less than 30%. Sequences were obtained from peripheral blood. The receptors shown here come from a woman in her sixties or seventies with acute or convalescent COVID-19.

V gene TRBV5-1 combines with J gene TRBJ2-2; TRBD1 aligns across 9 bases. There are 15 residues in the CDR3. Germline CDR1 reads SGHRS; CDR2 reads YFSETQ. Trimming at V came to 5 bases and at J to 5 bases, leaving 7 bases not matched to a gene. CDR3 residues: CASRPSGQGTGELFF. As DNA, the CDR3 is TGCGCCAGCAGACCCTCGGGACAGGGAACCGGGGAGCTGTTTTTT.

The rearrangement links TRBV19 to TRBJ2-1, with 10 positions matching TRBD1. V was clipped by 6 bases and J by 7 bases; unmatched bases: 9. Germline CDR1 LNHDA, CDR2 SQIVND (reference sequence). The CDR3 consists of 15 residues. The CDR3, as DNA: TGTGCCAGTAGCATTGGACAGGGGGAGGGGAATGAGCAGTTCTTC. Protein sequence: CASSIGQGEGNEQFF.

The table lists this clone with a few counts. V usage is TRBV7-9 and J usage is TRBJ2-1, with 14 nucleotides matching TRBD2. Germline lookup yields CDR1 SEHNR and CDR2 FQNEAQ (reference sequence). The CDR3 length is 17 residues. The ends lost 0 bases at V and 7 bases at J; junction bases unmatched: 5. CDR3 amino acids: CASSLATSGRGRNEQFF. DNA of the CDR3: TGTGCCAGCAGCTTAGCGACTAGCGGGAGGGGTCGGAATGAGCAGTTCTTC. The full variable domain, in which reference TRBV7-9 and TRBJ2-1 provide the parts outside the CDR3, is DTGVSQNPRHKITKRGQNVTFRCDPISEHNRLYWYRQTLGQGPEFLTYFQNEAQLEKSRLLSDRFSAERPKGSFSTLEIQRTEQGDSAMYLCASSLATSGRGRNEQFFGPGTRLTVL.

A note on this clone: Because the CDR3 is missing its conserved closing phenylalanine or tryptophan, this is likely a read error. The DNA is omitted, as the CDR3 cannot be located on it reliably, and the CDR3 follows TCRdb's listing. The V gene is TRBV19, the J gene TRBJ1-3; the table's D call of TRBD1 was not tested on the DNA. Termini included, the CDR3 measures 10 amino acids. Germline CDR1 LNHDA, CDR2 SQIVND (reference sequence). CDR3 sequence reads: CASRGGQGVG.

This clone was detected once. CDR3 sequence: CASSPTRGYEQYF. In nucleotides, the CDR3 is TGTGCCAGCAGCCCAACCCGGGGTTACGAGCAGTACTTC. The rearrangement links TRBV14 to TRBJ2-7, with D perhaps TRBD2 (5 bases). The length of the CDR3 is 13 residues. Between the trimmed V and J ends, which lost 4 bases and 4 bases, there was a span of 11 bases. Germline-derived CDR1 and CDR2 are SGHDN and FVKESK.

The chain is built from TRBV3-1 (or the pseudogene TRBV3-2) and TRBJ2-1, with 16 bases identical to TRBD2. Germline CDR1 is LGHDT and CDR2 is YNNKEL (reference sequence). CDR3 length: 16 amino acids. Unmatched junction bases numbered 10, after V lost 7 bases and J lost 10 bases. The CDR3 DNA follows: TGTGCCAGCACCCCAGGGACTAGCGGGAGGGCCGAGGAGCAGTTCTTC. This codes for CASTPGTSGRAEEQFF.

V gene TRBV7-2 combines with J gene TRBJ2-7, with a possible D match to TRBD1 (6 bases). Germline CDR1 is SGHTA and CDR2 is FQGNSA. Trimming removed 5 bases at V and 9 bases at J, with 17 bases between. The CDR3 consists of 13 residues. The CDR3 loop reads CASSTTGSVGQYF. Written as DNA, the CDR3 is TGTGCCAGCAGCACCACAGGGTCGGTAGGGCAGTACTTC.

The chain joins TRBV7-2 to TRBJ1-2; 11 bases map to TRBD1. The CDR3 spans 15 residues. Germline CDR1 is SGHTA and CDR2 is FQGNSA. J lost 2 bases, V lost 5 bases, and 4 bases had no gene match. The DNA of the CDR3 is TGTGCCAGCAGCCCCCGGACAGGGGGCAACTATGGCTACACCTTC. Translating it yields CASSPRTGGNYGYTF.

The chain uses TRBV14 and TRBJ1-1; possibly TRBD1 for D (6 bases). Germline V gene data show CDR1 as SGHDN and CDR2 as FVKESK. The ends were cut back, 5 bases at V and 8 bases at J, with 21 bases in the middle. This CDR3 is 15 amino acids long. For the CDR3, the DNA is TGTGCCAGCAGCTTATTCGGGGGGCGCCGAACGGAAGCTTTCTTT. Protein: CASSLFGGRRTEAFF.

This chain uses TRBV3-1 (or the pseudogene TRBV3-2) with TRBJ2-5, with 10 bases aligning to TRBD1. The trim removed 1 base at V and 5 bases at J, leaving 4 bases unmatched. Germline-derived CDR1 and CDR2 are LGHDT and YNNKEL (reference sequence). This CDR3 spans 15 amino acids. As DNA, the CDR3 is TGTGCCAGCAGCCAAGGACAGGGGGCGCGTGAGACCCAGTACTTC. This codes for CASSQGQGARETQYF.